Presented here are 14 T cell receptor beta chains from one specimen sequenced in a study of T cells in Graves' hyperthyroidism and ophthalmopathy. There were TCR beta CDR3 regions amplified from RNA transcripts. Researchers ran a first-round RT-PCR on the TCR CDR3 using the HTBI primer set. MiXCR, applied by TCRdb to the multiplex PCR reads, yields one record per CDR3 protein. This sample carries approximately 590,000 distinct CDR3 sequences, 15% to 19% of them seen once, and the ten largest clones take under 8%. Sequences were obtained from blood. The receptor source for this set is a woman aged 25-40 years with Graves' hyperthyroidism.

This clonotype was counted ten times or more. The J gene is TRBJ2-5, the V gene TRBV4-1, with D possibly matching TRBD2 (6 bases). Trimming removed 3 bases from V and 3 bases from J, with 17 bases in between. Germline loops: CDR1 MGHRA, CDR2 YSYEKL. This CDR3 contains 16 residues. The CDR3 nucleotides are TGCGCCAGCAGCCACAACTGGCGGGACGTGAAAGAGACCCAGTACTTC. Its protein is CASSHNWRDVKETQYF.

This clonotype was recorded many times. V gene TRBV15 combines with J gene TRBJ2-5, with D hard to call. The CDR3 is made up of 15 amino acids. CDR1 and CDR2 from the germline V gene are LNHNV and YYDKDF (reference sequence). V was cut by 1 base and J by 2 bases, with 11 bases left in between. In nucleotides, the CDR3 is TGTGCCACCAGCAGAGTTGTTTCACAGCAAGAGACCCAGTACTTC. It is translated as CATSRVVSQQETQYF.

V gene TRBV20-1 combines with J gene TRBJ2-1, with 8 positions matching TRBD2. The germline gives CDR1 DFQATT, CDR2 SNEGSKA (reference sequence). The CDR3 consists of 17 residues. Trimming cost V 0 bases and J 1 base; bases outside gene matches: 8. The CDR3 loop reads CSARDYFSGKSYNEQFF. The CDR3 nucleotides read TGCAGTGCTAGAGACTACTTTAGCGGGAAGTCCTACAATGAGCAGTTCTTC.

This clonotype was observed at least ten times. This chain links TRBV6-5 with TRBJ1-1; 7 nucleotides match TRBD1. J was trimmed by 3 bases and V by 2 bases; bases with no gene match: 6. CDR3 length: 15 amino acids. Germline V gives CDR1 MNHEY, CDR2 SVGAGI. CDR3 coding DNA: TGTGCCAGCAGTTACACTACAGGGGAGGACACTGAAGCTTTCTTT. Its translation: CASSYTTGEDTEAFF.

This clonotype came up a few times. V gene TRBV20-1 combines with J gene TRBJ1-1; 9 bases agree with TRBD1. From germline, CDR1 is DFQATT and CDR2 SNEGSKA (reference sequence). The CDR3 has 14 amino acids. The junction had 7 bases not matched to a gene; V was cut back by 2 bases and J by 6 bases. CDR3 residues: CSARNRDRVSEAFF. CDR3 DNA sequence: TGCAGTGCTAGAAACAGGGACAGGGTTTCTGAAGCTTTCTTT.

This clonotype was counted many times. The chain employs TRBV12-3 or TRBV12-4 and TRBJ1-1; no clear D gene. Trimming cost V 1 base and J 0 bases, with 9 bases left between them. CDR3 size: 15 residues. The CDR3 DNA follows: TGTGCCAGCAGTTTAGTTCCAGGAATGAACACTGAAGCTTTCTTT. Translating gives CASSLVPGMNTEAFF.

This clonotype was recorded many times. The genes are TRBV20-1 and TRBJ2-1; 11 nucleotides match TRBD2. Germline V gene lookup returns CDR1 DFQATT and CDR2 SNEGSKA (reference sequence). The junction had 7 bases not matched to a gene; V was cut back by 8 bases and J by 7 bases. This CDR3 region has 13 residues. CDR3 DNA sequence: TGCAGTACCCTAGCGGGAGGTGGTAATGAGCAGTTCTTC. This translates into CSTLAGGGNEQFF.

The V and J genes are TRBV4-1 and TRBJ1-4; D gene uncertain. In germline, CDR1 is MGHRA, CDR2 YSYEKL. The V gene lost 4 bases and the J gene lost 6 bases, with 15 bases spanning the gap. The CDR3 has 15 amino acids. DNA of the CDR3: TGCGCCAGCAGCCCAACGCCCAAACAAGATGAAAAACTGTTTTTT. Residues: CASSPTPKQDEKLFF.

This clonotype has just a few counts. The chain couples TRBV10-3 to TRBJ2-2; weak D call: TRBD1 (5 bases). Deletions cut 2 bases from V and 4 bases from J, with 8 bases between. The CDR3 contains 14 residues. Germline lookup yields CDR1 ENHRY and CDR2 SYGVKD. The CDR3 DNA reads TGTGCCATCAGTGAGAGGACACCCACCGGGGAGCTGTTTTTT. Protein product: CAISERTPTGELFF.

This clonotype was seen ten or more times. V and J are TRBV28 and TRBJ2-7; the match to TRBD1 covers 9 bases. The CDR3 has 13 residues. V lost 5 bases and J lost 2; bases outside the gene matches: 1. The germline gives CDR1 MDHEN, CDR2 SYDVKM. The CDR3 DNA follows: TGTGCCAGCAGTGGGACAGGGACCTACGAGCAGTACTTC. This translates into CASSGTGTYEQYF.

The chain uses TRBV18 and TRBJ1-1; D might be TRBD1 (5 bases). Deletions cut 8 bases from V and 8 bases from J, with 18 bases between. The germline gives CDR1 KGHSH, CDR2 LQKENI. The CDR3 contains 13 residues. The CDR3 loop reads CASPYYIRTEAFF. Here the CDR3 DNA reads TGTGCCAGCCCTTATTATATCCGGACAGAAGCTTTCTTT.

The chain employs TRBV7-2 and TRBJ1-3; possible D gene TRBD1, 5 bases. The length of the CDR3 is 14 residues. Germline V gene sequence: CDR1 SGHTA, CDR2 FQGNSA. Trimming removed 6 bases from V and 0 bases from J, with 9 bases in between. As DNA, the CDR3 is TGTGCCAGCAGTCAGGGTTACTCTGGAAACACCATATATTTT. It translates to CASSQGYSGNTIYF.

This clonotype was seen only a few times. The chain links TRBV19 to TRBJ2-1; TRBD2 aligns across 13 bases. The germline V gene encodes CDR1 LNHDA and CDR2 SQIVND (reference sequence). CDR3 length equals 18 residues. V gave up 7 bases and J gave up 5 bases; unmatched junction bases: 14. CDR3 residues: CASKLAGGPWGPNNEQFF. Written as DNA, the CDR3 is TGTGCCAGTAAACTAGCGGGAGGGCCTTGGGGCCCCAACAATGAGCAGTTCTTC.

The sample holds many counts of this clonotype. The chain links TRBV7-2 to TRBJ1-5; 9 bases line up with TRBD1. Germline trimming cut 5 bases from V and 3 bases from J; bases unmatched to any gene: 5. CDR1 is SGHTA and CDR2 is FQGNSA in the germline V gene. This CDR3 spans 15 amino acids. This chain's CDR3 is CASSPGTGYNQPQHF. DNA for the CDR3: TGTGCCAGCAGCCCCGGGACAGGGTACAATCAGCCCCAGCATTTT.